A selection of T cell receptor beta chains follows, all from one sample in a study of T and B cells in COVID-19 patients. From the multiplex PCR reads, TCRdb called clonotypes with MiXCR, one entry per CDR3 protein. This sample has some 3,100 distinct CDR3 sequences, with roughly 20% found just once. What was sequenced was blood. The receptors were gathered from a human donor with active COVID-19. CDR3s include the opening cysteine and the closing phenylalanine or tryptophan. D genes are given only for firm matches. Rows give clone size only sometimes, using once, few, many, or a class for an expanded clone.

J gene,clone size,V gene,D gene,CDR3 protein,CDR3 DNA
TRBJ1-1,NA,TRBV9,NA,CASSVEPLGTEAFF,TGTGCCAGCAGCGTAGAGCCCCTGGGCACTGAAGCTTTCTTT
TRBJ2-3,large,TRBV19,TRBD1,CATLDRAFTDTQYF,TGTGCCACTTTAGACAGGGCCTTCACAGATACGCAGTATTTT
TRBJ2-7,NA,TRBV9,NA,CASSVTVQGASGEQYF,TGTGCCAGCAGCGTAACGGTACAAGGGGCGTCGGGAGAGCAGTACTTC
TRBJ2-7,medium-sized,TRBV30,NA,CAWSGGRMGEQYF,TGTGCCTGGAGTGGGGGGAGAATGGGCGAGCAGTACTTC
TRBJ2-5,few,TRBV5-4,NA,CASSFSRYREETQYF,TGTGCCAGCAGCTTCTCCAGATATCGGGAAGAGACCCAGTACTTC
TRBJ1-1,medium-sized,TRBV19,TRBD1,CASSTQGAYTEAFF,TGTGCCAGTAGTACACAGGGGGCGTACACTGAAGCTTTCTTT
TRBJ2-1,few,TRBV20-1,TRBD2,CSARIQREIGQFF,TGCAGTGCTAGGATCCAGCGGGAGATCGGGCAGTTCTTC
TRBJ2-7,medium-sized,TRBV6-2/TRBV6-3,TRBD2,CASSLAGGGEQYF,TGTGCCAGCAGCCTCGCTGGGGGGGGCGAGCAGTACTTC
TRBJ2-7,once,TRBV4-3,NA,CASSQTLTVSYEQYF,TGCGCCAGCAGCCAGACCCTGACAGTCTCCTACGAGCAGTACTTC
TRBJ1-5,few,TRBV12-3/TRBV12-4,NA,CASSFGPLRGDQPQHF,TGTGCCAGCAGTTTTGGCCCGCTTAGGGGGGATCAGCCCCAGCATTTT
TRBJ2-5,medium-sized,TRBV6-5,TRBD2,CASTSSGRRGETQYF,TGTGCCAGCACATCTAGCGGGAGAAGGGGGGAGACCCAGTACTTC
TRBJ2-3,large,TRBV6-6,NA,CASSYIPTDTQYF,TGTGCCAGCAGTTACATCCCCACAGATACGCAGTATTTT
TRBJ1-5,medium-sized,TRBV30,NA,CAWSYEGGNSNQPQHF,TGTGCCTGGAGTTATGAAGGGGGGAATAGCAATCAGCCCCAGCATTTT
TRBJ2-1,medium-sized,TRBV24-1,TRBD2,CATSDDSGRARYEQFF,TGTGCCACCAGTGACGATAGCGGGAGGGCCAGGTATGAGCAGTTCTTC
TRBJ2-1,few,TRBV7-2,TRBD2,CASSLSLAGGFYNEQFF,TGTGCCAGCAGCTTATCCCTAGCGGGAGGGTTCTACAATGAGCAGTTCTTC
TRBJ2-7,large,TRBV19,NA,CASSATSSEQYF,TGTGCCAGTAGTGCGACTAGTAGTGAGCAGTACTTC
TRBJ2-7,NA,TRBV12-3/TRBV12-4,NA,CASSFYRTESDEQYF,TGTGCCAGCAGTTTCTACCGGACAGAGTCCGACGAGCAGTACTTC
TRBJ2-6,few,TRBV18,TRBD2,CASSRRTSRLSGANVLTF,TGTGCCAGCTCACGACGGACTAGCCGCCTCTCTGGGGCCAACGTCCTGACTTTC
TRBJ2-3,NA,TRBV7-3,NA,CASSFTGASSDTQYF,TGTGCCAGCAGCTTTACGGGGGCCAGCTCTGATACGCAGTATTTT
TRBJ1-5,few,TRBV6-5,NA,CASSGEGGPQPQHF,TGTGCCAGCAGCGGAGAGGGAGGGCCTCAGCCCCAGCATTTT
TRBJ2-7,large,TRBV29-1,NA,CSVALDSYYEQYF,TGCAGCGTTGCGTTGGACAGTTACTACGAGCAGTACTTC
TRBJ2-3,large,TRBV29-1,NA,CSVAAATSTDTQYF,TGCAGCGTTGCCGCAGCTACTAGCACAGATACGCAGTATTTT
TRBJ1-1,NA,TRBV28,NA,CASQVVNTEAFF,TGTGCCAGTCAAGTGGTGAACACTGAAGCTTTCTTT
TRBJ2-1,large,TRBV19,TRBD1,CASNMQGVGEQFF,TGTGCCAGTAATATGCAGGGGGTAGGTGAGCAGTTCTTC
TRBJ1-3,few,TRBV6-4,NA,CASSDGVGPMKVTGNTIYF,TGTGCCAGCAGTGACGGTGTGGGGCCTATGAAGGTTACTGGAAACACCATATATTTT
TRBJ1-1,few,TRBV12-3/TRBV12-4,NA,CASSLRVNTEAFF,TGTGCCAGCAGTTTGCGAGTTAACACTGAAGCTTTCTTT
TRBJ1-2,few,TRBV10-3,NA,CAISGGDKANYGYTF,TGTGCCATCAGTGGAGGGGACAAGGCTAACTATGGCTACACCTTC
TRBJ1-1,few,TRBV27,NA,CASSLEVGTEAFF,TGTGCCAGCAGTTTGGAAGTGGGCACTGAAGCTTTCTTT
TRBJ2-6,large,TRBV6-5,NA,CASRRPGANVLTF,TGTGCCAGCAGACGTCCCGGGGCCAACGTCCTGACTTTC
TRBJ2-6,NA,TRBV6-5,NA,CASSYGANVLTF,TGTGCCAGCAGTTACGGGGCCAACGTCCTGACTTTC
TRBJ1-1,few,TRBV7-6,TRBD1,CASSLPRTGGNTEAFF,TGTGCCAGCTCCCTCCCAAGGACAGGGGGCAACACTGAAGCTTTCTTT
TRBJ1-2,large,TRBV19,TRBD1,CASSLGQGWNGYTF,TGTGCCAGTAGTTTGGGACAGGGCTGGAATGGCTACACCTTC
TRBJ2-7,NA,TRBV7-2,TRBD2,CASSLLAGGFGNEQYF,TGTGCCAGCAGCCTCTTAGCGGGAGGATTCGGGAACGAGCAGTACTTC
TRBJ1-3,medium-sized,TRBV30,NA,CAWSAGGSGNTIYF,TGTGCCTGGAGTGCCGGGGGCTCTGGAAACACCATATATTTT
TRBJ1-2,few,TRBV20-1,TRBD1,CSPGGPKEAYGYTF,TGCAGCCCAGGGGGCCCCAAAGAGGCCTATGGCTACACCTTC
TRBJ2-7,medium-sized,TRBV27,NA,CASSFGSGPYEQYF,TGTGCCAGCAGTTTTGGATCCGGGCCCTACGAGCAGTACTTC
TRBJ2-5,medium-sized,TRBV30,NA,CAWSLTQGGETQYF,TGTGCCTGGAGCTTGACTCAAGGGGGGGAGACCCAGTACTTC
TRBJ1-1,NA,TRBV18,NA,CASSPESTEAFF,TGTGCCAGCTCACCCGAGAGCACTGAAGCTTTCTTT